The rows below give T cell receptor beta chains drawn from one sample of a study of T cells after posttransplantation cyclophosphamide. The data were produced by immunoSEQ multiplex PCR, yet TCRdb's version contains in-frame clones alone and is incomplete. The sample lists about 22,000 clones, over 95% occurring once. Sequencing was done on a sample of naive CD4+ T cells sorted from PBMCs. The receptors were sampled from a man aged 50-60 years in good health, CMV-negative, and a related stem cell transplant donor. Each CDR3 is given with its conserved first and last residue. D genes are given only for firm matches. For some rows the clone size is stated as once, few or many, or as a class when expanded; others skip it.

d_gene | j_gene | abundance | v_gene | CDR3aa | CDR3nt
. | TRBJ2-7 | . | TRBV6-1 | CASSREPSYEQYF | TGTGCCAGCAGTCGGGAGCCCTCCTACGAGCAGTACTTC
TRBD2 | TRBJ2-2 | . | TRBV11-2 | CASSAQLAGVPLGAGELFF | TGTGCCAGCAGCGCACAACTAGCGGGAGTCCCCCTGGGGGCCGGGGAGCTGTTTTTT
. | TRBJ1-4 | . | TRBV2 | CASTLSGYSEKLFF | TGTGCCAGCACTCTCAGCGGGTACAGTGAAAAACTGTTTTTT
TRBD1 | TRBJ2-3 | . | TRBV7-2 | CASSRRTGVLADTQYF | TGTGCCAGCAGCCGAAGGACAGGGGTGCTTGCAGATACGCAGTATTTT
TRBD2 | TRBJ2-3 | . | TRBV6-7 | CASSPIAGNNTDTQYF | TGTGCCAGCAGTCCCATAGCGGGGAATAACACAGATACGCAGTATTTT
. | TRBJ1-1 | once | TRBV27 | CASSSPTLAVAFF | TGTGCCAGCAGTTCCCCCACTTTGGCGGTAGCTTTCTTT
. | TRBJ1-2 | . | TRBV30 | CAQSTGYGYTF | TGTGCGCAGTCGACAGGCTATGGCTACACCTTC
. | TRBJ1-5 | once | TRBV19 | CASSIDSLAAWQPQHF | TGTGCCAGTAGTATAGATAGCCTGGCAGCCTGGCAGCCCCAGCATTTT
. | TRBJ1-2 | . | TRBV5-1 | CASSSHNLGGYTF | TGCGCCAGCAGCTCCCATAATCTAGGTGGCTACACCTTC
. | TRBJ2-1 | . | TRBV7-3 | CASSLRTTPGTYNEQFF | TGTGCCAGCAGCTTACGCACGACCCCCGGGACTTACAATGAGCAGTTCTTC
. | TRBJ2-5 | . | TRBV5-1 | CASSLEDGETQYF | TGCGCCAGCAGCTTGGAAGACGGGGAGACCCAGTACTTC
TRBD2 | TRBJ2-1 | once | TRBV27 | CASSPQRGGNEQFF | TGTGCCAGCAGTCCCCAGCGGGGGGGGAATGAGCAGTTCTTC
TRBD1 | TRBJ2-2 | once | TRBV7-2 | CASSSSSGQRYTGELFF | TGTGCCAGCAGCTCTTCGTCGGGACAGCGATACACCGGGGAGCTGTTTTTT
. | TRBJ1-5 | . | TRBV6-5 | CASSYSRVYQPQHF | TGTGCCAGCAGTTACTCGCGGGTCTATCAGCCCCAGCATTTT
. | TRBJ1-1 | . | TRBV6-1 | CASNGQTLNTEAFF | TGTGCCAGCAACGGACAGACGTTGAACACTGAAGCTTTCTTT
. | TRBJ1-5 | . | TRBV7-9 | CASSPGGSGAGSNQPQHF | TGTGCCAGCAGCCCCGGGGGATCCGGTGCGGGGAGCAATCAGCCCCAGCATTTT
. | TRBJ1-2 | . | TRBV10-3 | CAISGGRGNDGYTF | TGTGCCATCAGTGGAGGCAGGGGCAACGATGGCTACACCTTC
. | TRBJ2-7 | . | TRBV5-1 | CASSQAGAGEQYF | TGCGCCAGCAGCCAGGCGGGGGCAGGCGAGCAGTACTTC
. | TRBJ1-2 | . | TRBV6-5 | CASRLQAGYTF | TGTGCCAGCAGATTACAGGCGGGCTACACCTTC
. | TRBJ2-5 | . | TRBV4-1 | CASSQAYQETQYF | TGCGCCAGCAGCCAAGCTTACCAAGAGACCCAGTACTTC
TRBD1 | TRBJ1-6 | . | TRBV5-8 | CASSKGTVNSPLHF | TGTGCCAGCAGCAAAGGGACAGTTAATTCCCCCCTCCACTTT
. | TRBJ1-2 | . | TRBV4-3 | CASSQDLSGNYGYTF | TGCGCCAGCAGCCAAGATCTGTCAGGGAACTATGGCTACACCTTC
. | TRBJ1-2 | . | TRBV19 | CASSERDRAGYGYTF | TGTGCCAGTAGTGAGCGGGATAGGGCTGGCTATGGCTACACCTTC
TRBD1 | TRBJ2-5 | . | TRBV5-6 | CASSLSGTGKGTQYF | TGTGCCAGCAGCTTATCCGGGACAGGGAAAGGGACCCAGTACTTC
. | TRBJ1-3 | . | TRBV7-9 | CAGDAATGNTIYF | TGTGCCGGAGACGCTGCGACTGGAAACACCATATATTTT
TRBD1 | TRBJ1-6 | . | TRBV2 | CASSEDRRNSPLHF | TGTGCCAGCAGTGAGGACAGGCGGAATTCACCCCTCCACTTT
. | TRBJ2-7 | . | TRBV29-1 | CSVTGGDFYEQYF | TGCAGCGTAACCGGGGGAGACTTCTACGAGCAGTACTTC
. | TRBJ1-5 | once | TRBV5-1 | CASSIYIDGERNQPQHF | TGCGCCAGCAGCATATATATTGACGGGGAGAGGAATCAGCCCCAGCATTTT
TRBD1 | TRBJ1-2 | . | TRBV9 | CASSATEDRGSQFNYGYTF | TGTGCCAGCAGCGCAACCGAGGACAGGGGGAGTCAATTCAACTATGGCTACACCTTC
. | TRBJ1-4 | . | TRBV7-9 | CASRRSTNEKLFF | TGTGCCAGCCGCAGGTCAACTAATGAAAAACTGTTTTTT
TRBD2 | TRBJ2-1 | . | TRBV6-4 | CASSGQGRLAGGPYEQFF | TGTGCCAGCAGCGGACAGGGGCGACTAGCGGGGGGGCCTTATGAGCAGTTCTTC
. | TRBJ2-2 | . | TRBV9 | CASSVAGADTGELFF | TGTGCCAGCAGCGTAGCCGGTGCCGACACCGGGGAGCTGTTTTTT
TRBD1 | TRBJ1-3 | . | TRBV7-8 | CASSSRDRLAGNTIYF | TGTGCCAGCAGCAGCAGGGACAGGCTAGCTGGAAACACCATATATTTT
. | TRBJ2-1 | . | TRBV7-9 | CASSLRGNEQFF | TGTGCCAGCAGCTTACGGGGTAATGAGCAGTTCTTC
TRBD2 | TRBJ2-4 | . | TRBV18 | CASSPPGQLAGENIQYF | TGTGCCAGCTCACCACCTGGGCAACTAGCGGGGGAAAACATTCAGTACTTC
TRBD1 | TRBJ1-2 | . | TRBV30 | CAWGQGYGYTF | TGTGCCTGGGGACAGGGGTATGGCTACACCTTC
TRBD2 | TRBJ2-2 | . | TRBV18 | CASSPPGLAGGAGELFF | TGTGCCAGCTCACCCCCCGGCCTAGCGGGAGGCGCCGGGGAGCTGTTTTTT
. | TRBJ1-6 | . | TRBV5-1 | CASSSQLSSYNSPLHF | TGCGCCAGCAGCTCCCAACTAAGCTCCTATAATTCACCCCTCCACTTT
. | TRBJ1-2 | . | TRBV28 | CASSLAGAGYTF | TGTGCCAGCAGCTTAGCAGGGGCGGGCTACACCTTC
TRBD1 | TRBJ2-7 | . | TRBV10-3 | CATATGEKSYEQYF | TGTGCCACCGCAACAGGGGAGAAATCCTACGAGCAGTACTTC
. | TRBJ2-3 | . | TRBV7-9 | CASSLALRVPPTDTQYF | TGTGCCAGCAGCTTAGCCCTCCGGGTCCCCCCCACAGATACGCAGTATTTT
TRBD2 | TRBJ2-3 | . | TRBV7-8 | CASRNFGTKLADTQYF | TGTGCCAGCAGGAACTTCGGGACTAAGTTAGCAGATACGCAGTATTTT
TRBD1 | TRBJ1-2 | . | TRBV7-3 | CASSPDRDYGYTF | TGTGCCAGCAGCCCGGACAGGGACTATGGCTACACCTTC
. | TRBJ1-1 | . | TRBV4-1 | CASSQEAIGVGTEAFF | TGCGCCAGCAGCCAAGAAGCGATCGGGGTGGGAACTGAAGCTTTCTTT
TRBD1 | TRBJ2-1 | . | TRBV7-9 | CASSLVRGPSYNEQFF | TGTGCCAGCAGCTTAGTCAGGGGGCCGTCCTACAATGAGCAGTTCTTC
. | TRBJ2-3 | . | TRBV15 | CATRDGGDNTDTQYF | TGTGCCACCAGGGACGGGGGAGACAACACAGATACGCAGTATTTT
TRBD2 | TRBJ2-7 | . | TRBV5-1 | CASTGTSDSYEQYF | TGCGCCAGCACGGGTACTAGCGATAGCTACGAGCAGTACTTC
. | TRBJ2-3 | . | TRBV5-4 | CASSFAGALTDTQYF | TGTGCCAGCAGCTTCGCGGGGGCCCTCACAGATACGCAGTATTTT
TRBD1 | TRBJ1-3 | . | TRBV13 | CASSPVRADRHSGNTIYF | TGTGCCAGCAGCCCAGTCAGGGCGGACAGGCACTCTGGAAACACCATATATTTT
. | TRBJ2-5 | . | TRBV5-1 | CASSLVPSAQETQYF | TGCGCCAGCAGCTTGGTACCTAGCGCCCAAGAGACCCAGTACTTC
TRBD1 | TRBJ2-1 | . | TRBV27 | CASRRDRERNEQFF | TGTGCCAGCAGGCGGGACAGGGAACGCAATGAGCAGTTCTTC
. | TRBJ2-1 | . | TRBV10-1 | CASSGPGLPTGQFF | TGCGCCAGCAGTGGGCCGGGACTTCCAACGGGGCAGTTCTTC
TRBD2 | TRBJ2-1 | once | TRBV6-1 | CASSGGTSGSNEQFF | TGTGCCAGCAGTGGGGGGACTAGCGGGAGCAATGAGCAGTTCTTC
. | TRBJ2-7 | . | TRBV7-2 | CASSLGQPLREQYF | TGTGCCAGCAGCTTAGGACAGCCCCTACGAGAGCAGTACTTC
TRBD1 | TRBJ2-4 | . | TRBV27 | CASSWGQGERKNIQYF | TGTGCCAGCAGTTGGGGACAGGGAGAGAGGAAAAACATTCAGTACTTC
TRBD2 | TRBJ2-7 | . | TRBV29-1 | CSAKGLAPELEQYF | TGCAGCGCAAAGGGACTAGCCCCTGAGTTGGAGCAGTACTTC
TRBD2 | TRBJ2-5 | . | TRBV7-3 | CASSSTSGQETQYF | TGTGCCAGCAGCTCTACTAGCGGCCAAGAGACCCAGTACTTC